The T cell receptor beta chain under discussion was sequenced for a study of tumor-infiltrating lymphocytes in primary liver carcinoma. Study-level information: Donors underwent surgery for histopathologically diagnosed primary liver carcinoma. T1-T3 N0M0 was the stage of the tumors, which were about 4.2 to 11 cm across.

The CDR3 length is 12 residues. V dropped 5 bases and J dropped 8 bases, with 10 bases sitting between them. The germline gives CDR1 SEHNR, CDR2 FQNEAQ (reference sequence). Study-wide results and limits: Pairs comparing tumor with adjacent tissue or blood overlapped less than pairs drawn from tumor regions.

Researchers generated TCR beta cDNA from about 500 ng of total RNA, relying on a constant-region primer. Investigators got TCR beta libraries out of three nested multiplex PCR rounds, done with slightly modified ARM-PCR. For around 9 cycles apiece, the opening two PCR rounds ran with TRBV1-TRBV30 forward primers and a C-beta reverse primer. MiXCR, applied by TCRdb to the multiplex PCR reads, yields one record per CDR3 protein. The sample has about 320,000 distinct CDR3 sequences, nearly 60% seen once. They got blood RNA out of unsorted whole blood and also pulled out germline DNA. Among the patients, all had chronic HBV infection and none had been treated. A word on this clonotype: Its antigen remains unidentified.

Material for sequencing was peripheral blood. The chain uses TRBV7-9 and TRBJ2-1; D is uncertain. The receptor was isolated from a woman in her twenties or thirties with primary liver carcinoma and hepatitis B virus infection. The CDR3 is CASSLLGHEQFF. The CDR3 nucleotides are TGTGCCAGCAGCCTCCTAGGCCATGAGCAGTTCTTC.